This T cell receptor (beta chain) was found in a study of Graves' ophthalmopathy and Graves' hyperthyroidism. This clonotype was seen repeatedly, ten times or more. J lost 6 bases, V lost 3 bases, and 2 bases had no gene match. CDR1 is KGHDR, CDR2 SFDVKD, per germline. The CDR3 loop spans 14 amino acids. RNA transcripts were the template, and TCR beta CDR3 regions were amplified from them. The library came from an HTBI-primed first-round RT-PCR and a second-round multiplex PCR. TCRdb used MiXCR to reprocess the multiplex PCR reads, holding one entry per CDR3 protein. The sample lists about 220,000 distinct CDR3 sequences, 20% to 25% occurring once.

Material for sequencing was peripheral blood. This TCR derives from a woman aged 50 to 65 with Graves' ophthalmopathy. The V gene is TRBV24-1, the J gene TRBJ1-1; 11 bases fit TRBD1. CDR3 nucleotide sequence: TGTGCCACCAGTGATCCGGGACAGGGGGCTGAAGCTTTCTTT. Protein: CATSDPGQGAEAFF.